This T cell receptor beta chain was sequenced for a study of type 1 and type 2 diabetes patients (dated by TCRdb to 2016 to 2017). Describing the broader study: Eight or nine type 1 diabetes patients, a few type 2 diabetes patients and about 6 nondiabetic controls, all recruited in China, made up the cohort. Across the study, CD4+ and CD8+ T cells were positively selected from PBMCs by means of CD4 or CD8 MicroBeads on MACS columns. The whole study generated approximately 19 million paired-end reads. The study used high-throughput sequencing to profile TCRbeta repertoires and compare individuals with type 1 diabetes, type 2 diabetes and no diabetes. Type 2 diabetes patients were included as a disease comparison group for the type 1 diabetes patients. Similar V gene usage was observed when roughly 20-cycle and roughly 25-cycle amplification were compared, suggesting similar primer efficiencies and random PCR bias. The TCRbeta libraries underwent paired-end sequencing on Illumina HiSeq 2000 or MiSeq instruments. Broad study findings and their caveats: Type 2 diabetes and control samples had highly correlated V and J gene usage patterns, with the correlation between samples averaging roughly 0.97. Because only a limited number of T2D and control samples were sequenced, some T1D-only HECs might also appear in more T2D or control samples. Age and gender were not matched between study groups, possibly biasing interpretation. In both CD4+ and CD8+ T cells, type 2 diabetes repertoires were highly diverse and significantly more diverse than type 1 diabetes repertoires. Few highly-expanded CD4+ clones, median one, were found in type 2 diabetes patients, accounting for a median about 4.1% of reads.

Standard classification criteria for type 1 or type 2 diabetes were met by all diabetic patients, and glucose and C-peptide were assessed by WHO-recommended methods. Exclusion applied to any donor with other autoimmune diseases or infections within the previous four weeks. From each participant, approximately 10 milliliters of peripheral blood were collected. PBMCs were isolated with LymphoPrep density separation. Comments on this clonotype: Its target antigen remains unknown. No base quality values were provided; no much bigger clone lies one nucleotide off.

The instrument given in TCRdb is Illumina MiSeq. Genomic DNA from sorted T cell subsets served as template for TCRbeta CDR3 amplification. Multiplex PCR with 30 forward and 13 reverse primers amplified the TCRbeta CDR3 region. PCR products were purified with AMPure XP beads, then indices and adaptors were added in a second roughly 23-cycle PCR. Libraries were gel-purified using the QIAquick Gel Extraction Kit before sequencing. Regarding the original processing steps: FLASH was used to merge paired-end reads, and IgBLAST was used to align the merged reads to IMGT V, D and J germline references. Reads with below 70% alignment identity to germline references were discarded, and 9 million to 14 million reads were retained study-wide. CDR3 boundaries, reading frame and productivity were assigned following IMGT definitions. A highly-expanded clone was defined as any clone making up 1% or more of reads, and normalized Shannon entropy served as the measure of diversity. Unpaired two-tailed t-tests were used to test group differences in Shannon entropy. Using fastp trimming at Q25 and MiXCR clonotype assembly, TCRdb reanalyzed the public sequencing data and kept in-frame beta chains. Each CDR3 protein gets just one entry, which takes the most common genes and DNA from the rows behind it. It is TCRdb's table, rather than the study itself, that gives the V and J calls and clone size. The sample records 270,000 or so distinct CDR3 sequences, approximately 45% of which are singletons. Of the sample, approximately 14% is held by the ten largest clones.

V is clipped by 8 bases and J by 4 bases, and the sequence between their germline boundaries is 14 bases long. Counted from cysteine to phenylalanine, this CDR3 has 12 amino acids. The retained sequence is limited to the CDR3, 36 bases, with the frame set at the first base. According to the germline V gene (reference sequence), CDR1 reads GTSNPN and CDR2 reads SVGIG. Sequencing input: peripheral blood mononuclear cells (PBMCs). The receptor's source is a man younger than 35 with type 2 diabetes. The chain is made from TRBV30 and TRBJ1-1, with no reliable assignment of the D segment. The nucleotide sequence is TGTGCCCGATACAAACTGGGCACTGAAGCTTTCTTT. It specifies CARYKLGTEAFF.